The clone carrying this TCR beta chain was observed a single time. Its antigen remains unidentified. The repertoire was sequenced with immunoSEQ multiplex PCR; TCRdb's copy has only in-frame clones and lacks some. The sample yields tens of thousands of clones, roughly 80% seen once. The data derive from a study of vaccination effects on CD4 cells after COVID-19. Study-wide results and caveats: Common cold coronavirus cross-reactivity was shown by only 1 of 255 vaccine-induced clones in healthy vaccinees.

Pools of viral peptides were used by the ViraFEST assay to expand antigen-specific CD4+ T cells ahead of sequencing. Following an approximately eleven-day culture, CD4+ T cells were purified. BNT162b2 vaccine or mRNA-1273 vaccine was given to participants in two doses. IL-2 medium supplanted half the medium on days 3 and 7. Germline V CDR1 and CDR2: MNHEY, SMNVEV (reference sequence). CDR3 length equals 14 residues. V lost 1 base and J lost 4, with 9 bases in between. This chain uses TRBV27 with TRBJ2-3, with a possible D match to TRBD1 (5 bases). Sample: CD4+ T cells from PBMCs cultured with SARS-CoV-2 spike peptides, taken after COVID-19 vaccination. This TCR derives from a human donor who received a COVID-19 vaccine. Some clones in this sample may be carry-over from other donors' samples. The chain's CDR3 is CASSLWTKPDTQYF. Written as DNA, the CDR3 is TGTGCCAGCAGTTTATGGACAAAGCCAGATACGCAGTATTTT.